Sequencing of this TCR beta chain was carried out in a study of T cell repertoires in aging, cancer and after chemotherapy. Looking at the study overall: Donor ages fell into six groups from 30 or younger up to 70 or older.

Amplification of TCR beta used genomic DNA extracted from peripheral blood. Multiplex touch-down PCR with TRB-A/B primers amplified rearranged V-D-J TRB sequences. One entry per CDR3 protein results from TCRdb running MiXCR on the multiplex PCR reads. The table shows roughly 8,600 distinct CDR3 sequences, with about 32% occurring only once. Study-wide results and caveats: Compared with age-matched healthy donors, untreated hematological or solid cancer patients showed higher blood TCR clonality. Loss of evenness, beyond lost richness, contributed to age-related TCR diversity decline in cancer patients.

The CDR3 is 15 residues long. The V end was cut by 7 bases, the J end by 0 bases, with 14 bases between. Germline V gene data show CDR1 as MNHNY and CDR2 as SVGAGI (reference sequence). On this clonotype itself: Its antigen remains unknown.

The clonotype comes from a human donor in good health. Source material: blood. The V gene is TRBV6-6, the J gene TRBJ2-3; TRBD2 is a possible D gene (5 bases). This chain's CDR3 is CASTINWRSTDTQYF. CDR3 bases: TGTGCCAGCACCATAAACTGGAGGAGCACAGATACGCAGTATTTT.